A single sample is the source of the 31 T cell receptor beta chains below, sequenced in a study of cytomegalovirus exposure and HLA in healthy donors. The PCR contained 60 Vbeta and 13 Jbeta primers. The protocol was immunoSEQ multiplex PCR, while the TCRdb copy is restricted to in-frame clones and leaves out a portion. The repertoire holds tens of thousands of clones, with around four fifths as singletons. Sequences were obtained from PBMCs. The origin of the receptors is a young man in good health and CMV-seropositive.

The V gene is TRBV27, the J gene TRBJ2-2; 8 bases align to TRBD2. V gave up 0 bases and J gave up 7 bases; unmatched junction bases: 10. Germline CDR1 is MNHEY and CDR2 is SMNVEV (reference sequence). The CDR3 runs 17 residues. The CDR3 sequence: CASSLSTAGGRGGELFF. The CDR3 DNA follows: TGTGCCAGCAGTTTATCAACTGCGGGGGGCCGCGGCGGGGAGCTGTTTTTT.

The chain recombines TRBV5-1 with TRBJ2-3; 9 bases are shared with TRBD1. Trimming at V came to 2 bases and at J to 5 bases, leaving 6 bases not matched to a gene. This CDR3 region has 15 residues. Germline V CDR1 and CDR2: SGHRS, YFSETQ. Here the CDR3 reads CASSLKSTGGDTQYF. The CDR3 DNA reads as TGCGCCAGCAGCTTAAAGTCGACAGGGGGAGATACGCAGTATTTT.

The chain carries TRBV2 and TRBJ2-5; tentative D call: TRBD1 (6 bases). The V gene lost 4 bases and the J gene lost 0 bases, with 12 bases spanning the gap. This CDR3 is 15 amino acids long. Looked up from germline, CDR1 is SNHLY and CDR2 is FYNNEI. Here the CDR3 reads CASSAETGNQETQYF. As DNA, the CDR3 is TGTGCCAGCAGTGCGGAAACAGGGAACCAAGAGACCCAGTACTTC.

This clone appeared once. The J gene is TRBJ2-7, the V gene TRBV6-1, with D maybe TRBD1 (5 bases). V lost 3 bases, J lost 0 bases, and 6 bases lay in between. The CDR3 consists of 13 residues. Per germline, CDR1 MNHNS and CDR2 SASEGT. The CDR3 nucleotides read TGTGCCAGCAGTGATAGGGGCTCCTACGAGCAGTACTTC. Amino acid sequence: CASSDRGSYEQYF.

The gene calls are TRBV6-1 and TRBJ2-7; maybe TRBD1 (6 bases). The CDR3 consists of 18 residues. Trimming pared 2 bases from V and 4 bases from J, leaving 24 bases between. Germline V gene sequence: CDR1 MNHNS, CDR2 SASEGT. The CDR3: CASSESMQGSVRTYEQYF. The CDR3 bases are TGTGCCAGCAGTGAATCAATGCAGGGGTCGGTTCGGACTTACGAGCAGTACTTC.

The V call is TRBV6-1, the J call TRBJ2-7; TRBD1 agrees at 9 bases. CDR1 is MNHNS, CDR2 SASEGT, per germline. This CDR3 has 13 amino acids. J gave up 3 bases and V 6 bases, and 3 bases lay outside the gene matches. The CDR3 DNA reads TGTGCCAGCAGCCGGGACAGGGACTACGAGCAGTACTTC. Amino acid sequence: CASSRDRDYEQYF.

The chain employs TRBV13 and TRBJ1-2, with unresolved D. The CDR3 loop spans 13 amino acids. Per the germline V gene, CDR1 is PRHDT and CDR2 is FYEKMQ (reference sequence). V lost 2 bases, J lost 6 bases, and 10 bases lay in between. CDR3 residues: CASSLFSGHGYTF. Written as DNA, the CDR3 is TGTGCCAGCAGCTTATTTTCGGGTCATGGCTACACCTTC.

The chain combines TRBV15 with TRBJ2-6, with D perhaps matching TRBD1 (6 bases). The germline gives CDR1 LNHNV, CDR2 YYDKDF (reference sequence). Trimming pared 5 bases from V and 0 bases from J, leaving 14 bases between. The CDR3 runs 17 residues. CDR3 loop: CATSATGISSGANVLTF. CDR3 DNA: TGTGCCACCAGCGCTACAGGGATTAGCTCTGGGGCCAACGTCCTGACTTTC.

Only a few counts were recorded for this clone. V is TRBV6-5 and J is TRBJ1-4; tentatively, D is TRBD1 (5 bases). The germline V and J ends were trimmed by 2 bases and 8 bases, with 18 bases remaining between them. CDR3 length equals 16 residues. Germline-derived CDR1 and CDR2 are MNHEY and SVGAGI. This CDR3 reads CASSYAGAGRAEKLFF. CDR3 sequence (DNA): TGTGCCAGCAGTTACGCCGGGGCAGGGAGGGCAGAAAAACTGTTTTTT.

The chain combines TRBV6-1 with TRBJ1-5; no firm D call. V was trimmed by 8 bases and J by 0 bases, leaving 8 bases between them. Germline V CDR1 and CDR2: MNHNS, SASEGT. The length of the CDR3 is 13 residues. The CDR3 sequence: CASLAFSNQPQHF. The CDR3 DNA sequence: TGTGCCAGCTTGGCCTTTAGCAATCAGCCCCAGCATTTT.

V usage is TRBV9 and J usage is TRBJ2-5; perhaps TRBD1 as D (5 bases). The germline V gene encodes CDR1 SGDLS and CDR2 YYNGEE. There are 13 residues in the CDR3. V was trimmed by 4 bases and J by 5 bases, leaving 12 bases between them. The DNA of the CDR3 is TGTGCCAGCAGCCCCCGGCCAGGGGAGACCCAGTACTTC. It is translated as CASSPRPGETQYF.

The rearrangement joins TRBV30 to TRBJ1-3; TRBD1 matches at 8 bases. CDR1 is GTSNPN, CDR2 SVGIG, per germline (reference sequence). With V trimmed by 1 base and J by 4 bases, 9 bases remained unmatched. The CDR3 is made up of 16 amino acids. DNA for the CDR3: TGTGCCTGGAGTGGTGGCCAGGGGGCGAGAGGAAACACCATATATTTT. Translated: CAWSGGQGARGNTIYF.

The chain couples TRBV18 to TRBJ2-7; the D gene is possibly TRBD1 (5 bases). Trimming pared 4 bases from V and 4 bases from J, leaving 17 bases between. In germline, CDR1 is KGHSH, CDR2 LQKENI. The CDR3 contains 15 residues. This chain's CDR3 is CASSRRQSGAYEQYF. CDR3 in DNA: TGTGCCAGCTCACGACGACAGTCTGGGGCTTACGAGCAGTACTTC.

This sequence joins TRBV19 and TRBJ2-5, with 8 positions matching TRBD2. The CDR3 is 13 amino acids. Germline trimming cut 4 bases from V and 4 bases from J; bases unmatched to any gene: 2. Germline V gives CDR1 LNHDA, CDR2 SQIVND (reference sequence). In DNA, the CDR3 is TGTGCCAGTAGTAGCAGCGGGGGAGAGACCCAGTACTTC. Its protein product is CASSSSGGETQYF. The variable domain in full, completed from reference TRBV19 and TRBJ2-5, reads DGGITQSPKYLFRKEGQNVTLSCEQNLNHDAMYWYRQDPGQGLRLIYYSQIVNDFQKGDIAEGYSVSREKKESFPLTVTSAQKNPTAFYLCASSSSGGETQYFGPGTRLLVL.

The chain combines TRBV19 with TRBJ2-5, with 7 bases fitting TRBD2. J lost 0 bases, V lost 3 bases, and 10 bases had no gene match. Per germline, CDR1 LNHDA and CDR2 SQIVND (reference sequence). This CDR3 spans 17 amino acids. CDR3 coding DNA: TGTGCCAGTAGTATCGGCTATGGGGGGGGAAACCAAGAGACCCAGTACTTC. It translates to CASSIGYGGGNQETQYF.

V gene TRBV11-2 combines with J gene TRBJ2-3; 9 nucleotides agree with TRBD2. Germline V lookup: CDR1 SGHAT, CDR2 FQNNGV. This CDR3 spans 15 amino acids. With V trimmed by 1 base and J by 10 bases, 9 bases remained unmatched. The CDR3 protein is CASSLAASGDAPQYF. The CDR3, as DNA: TGTGCCAGCAGCTTAGCGGCTAGCGGGGACGCTCCGCAGTATTTT.

The chain combines TRBV29-1 with TRBJ1-1; 7 bases match TRBD1. The J segment lost 4 bases and the V segment lost 5 bases, leaving 7 bases of the junction unmatched. This CDR3 region has 13 residues. CDR1 and CDR2 (germline): SQVTM, ANQGSEA. The DNA of the CDR3 is TGCAGCGTTATGAGACAGGGAGGCACTGAAGCTTTCTTT. Translation gives CSVMRQGGTEAFF. The variable domain in full, completed from reference TRBV29-1 and TRBJ1-1, reads SAVISQKPSRDICQRGTSLTIQCQVDSQVTMMFWYRQQPGQSLTLIATANQGSEATYESGFVIDKFPISRPNLTFSTLTVSNMSPEDSSIYLCSVMRQGGTEAFFGQGTRLTVV.

The chain carries TRBV5-8 and TRBJ1-3; 7 bases match TRBD1. Germline V gene sequence: CDR1 SGHTS, CDR2 YDEGEE. V lost 3 bases, J lost 5 bases, and 8 bases stayed unmatched. The CDR3 runs 15 residues. CDR3 in DNA: TGTGCCAGCAGCTCAGGACAGGTCTTTAGAAACACCATATATTTT. It yields the protein CASSSGQVFRNTIYF.

The rearrangement joins TRBV28 to TRBJ2-1; 11 nucleotides agree with TRBD1. This CDR3 has 15 residues. J lost 7 bases, V lost 3 bases, and 5 bases had no gene match. The germline CDR1 and CDR2 sequences are MDHEN and SYDVKM. This chain's CDR3 is CASSFGGTGGNEQFF. CDR3 coding DNA: TGTGCCAGCAGTTTTGGGGGGACAGGGGGAAATGAGCAGTTCTTC.

This rearrangement joins TRBV7-9 to TRBJ2-1; 9 bases match TRBD1. Germline CDR1 SEHNR, CDR2 FQNEAQ (reference sequence). J lost 4 bases, V lost 5 bases, and 6 bases had no gene match. This CDR3 is built from 15 residues. CDR3 residues: CASSPGTGHYNEQFF. The CDR3, as DNA: TGTGCCAGCAGCCCCGGGACAGGGCATTACAATGAGCAGTTCTTC.

The V and J genes are TRBV6-1 and TRBJ2-1, with 9 bases identical to TRBD1. Trimming removed 7 bases from V and 7 bases from J; junction bases left unmatched: 11. Germline V gene lookup returns CDR1 MNHNS and CDR2 SASEGT. This CDR3 contains 15 residues. The CDR3 bases are TGTGCCAGCATCCCCGGGACAGGGCTTCTTAATGAGCAGTTCTTC. It specifies CASIPGTGLLNEQFF.

As DNA, the CDR3 is TGTGCCCCCCCGGGACAGGGGAATAAGTACGTGGGCGAGCAGTACTTC. Translation gives CAPPGQGNKYVGEQYF. The chain has TRBV10-3 and TRBJ2-7; TRBD1 agrees at 10 bases. Trimming took 11 bases from V and 6 from J; bases not matched to a gene: 19. This CDR3 has 16 amino acids. CDR1 and CDR2 (germline): ENHRY, SYGVKD.

This sequence joins TRBV6-1 and TRBJ1-5; 7 positions agree with TRBD1. Germline V CDR1 and CDR2: MNHNS, SASEGT. The CDR3 sequence is 13 residues long. V trimming: 5 bases; J trimming: 6 bases; junction bases outside the gene matches: 4. The CDR3: CASSRQGSQPQHF. The CDR3 DNA is TGTGCCAGCAGTAGACAGGGTAGTCAGCCCCAGCATTTT.

This clone came up once. The rearrangement joins TRBV19 to TRBJ1-6; D ambiguous. Trimming removed 5 bases from V and 0 bases from J, with 11 bases in between. Per germline, CDR1 LNHDA and CDR2 SQIVND (reference sequence). This CDR3 has 16 amino acids. The CDR3 DNA reads TGTGCCAGTAGTGCGGAGCTTTACTCCTATAATTCACCCCTCCACTTT. Its translation: CASSAELYSYNSPLHF. The full variable domain, rest sourced from reference TRBV19 and TRBJ1-6, is DGGITQSPKYLFRKEGQNVTLSCEQNLNHDAMYWYRQDPGQGLRLIYYSQIVNDFQKGDIAEGYSVSREKKESFPLTVTSAQKNPTAFYLCASSAELYSYNSPLHFGNGTRLTVT.

In nucleotides, the CDR3 is TGTGCCAGCAGCTTAGCGTCCCGACTTGAAGCTTTCTTT. Translation gives CASSLASRLEAFF. This chain uses TRBV11-2 with TRBJ1-1; no definite D call. This CDR3 region has 13 residues. V was trimmed by 1 base and J by 7 bases, leaving 10 bases between them. Germline loops: CDR1 SGHAT, CDR2 FQNNGV. The whole variable domain, filled in from reference TRBV11-2 and TRBJ1-1, reads EAGVAQSPRYKIIEKRQSVAFWCNPISGHATLYWYQQILGQGPKLLIQFQNNGVVDDSQLPKDRFSAERLKGVDSTLKIQPAKLEDSAVYLCASSLASRLEAFFGQGTRLTVV.

The chain couples TRBV29-1 to TRBJ2-1, with D possibly TRBD2 on 5 matching bases. The CDR3 has 15 residues. Trimming removed 2 bases at V and 8 bases at J, with 19 bases between. Per germline, CDR1 SQVTM and CDR2 ANQGSEA. CDR3 nucleotide sequence: TGCAGCGTTGAAAGCCTTAGCGAGGGTTGGGATGAGCAGTTCTTC. Encoded protein: CSVESLSEGWDEQFF.

The V and J genes are TRBV6-6 and TRBJ1-1; D gene unclear. Germline V gene data show CDR1 as MNHNY and CDR2 as SVGAGI (reference sequence). Trimming took off 2 bases at V and 2 bases at J, with 9 bases between the two ends. The CDR3 is 14 amino acids. The DNA of the CDR3 is TGTGCCAGCAGTTACCCTCACAGTAACACTGAAGCTTTCTTT. Translated: CASSYPHSNTEAFF.

This chain joins TRBV11-3 and TRBJ2-3, with 7 positions matching TRBD1. Looked up from germline, CDR1 is SGHNT and CDR2 is YENEEA. This CDR3 has 15 amino acids. V shed 5 bases, J shed 3 bases, and the junction held 8 bases outside the gene matches. This CDR3 is CASSLRGTDTDTQYF. The CDR3 DNA follows: TGTGCCAGCAGCCTACGAGGGACAGATACAGATACGCAGTATTTT.

This clone was seen many times. The chain employs TRBV19 and TRBJ2-2; no clear D. CDR3 length: 12 amino acids. Trimming took off 6 bases at V and 3 bases at J, with 5 bases between the two ends. CDR1 is LNHDA, CDR2 SQIVND, per germline (reference sequence). The CDR3 spells CASRTDTGELFF. Here the CDR3 DNA reads TGTGCCAGTAGAACGGACACCGGGGAGCTGTTTTTT. Full variable domain (remainder filled in from reference TRBV19 and TRBJ2-2): DGGITQSPKYLFRKEGQNVTLSCEQNLNHDAMYWYRQDPGQGLRLIYYSQIVNDFQKGDIAEGYSVSREKKESFPLTVTSAQKNPTAFYLCASRTDTGELFFGEGSRLTVL.

This chain uses TRBV27 with TRBJ2-5; 8 bases line up with TRBD1. TRBJ2-7 explains the end of the DNA better; the J call may be wrong. There are 14 residues in the CDR3. Germline V gene sequence: CDR1 MNHEY, CDR2 SMNVEV (reference sequence). CDR3 bases: TGTGCCAGCAGTAGACAGACAGGGGCCTACGAGCAGTACTTC. Translation: CASSRQTGAYEQYF.

V is TRBV5-1 and J is TRBJ2-3; possible D gene TRBD1, 6 bases. V lost 4 bases and J lost 2, with 14 bases in between. Looked up from germline, CDR1 is SGHRS and CDR2 is YFSETQ. The CDR3 sequence is 15 residues long. CDR3 region: CASSTGTEDTDTQYF. CDR3 nucleotides: TGCGCCAGCAGCACAGGGACCGAAGACACAGATACGCAGTATTTT.